The rows below give T cell receptor beta chains drawn from one sample of a study of blood T cell repertoires in COVID-19. TCRdb's table, derived via immunoSEQ multiplex PCR, lists solely in-frame clones and lacks some. Here the sample spans about 360,000 clones, roughly 80% being singletons. The sequencing input was peripheral blood. All receptors come from a human donor with acute or convalescent COVID-19. The donor label of this sample is uncertain. The CDR3 runs from the conserved cysteine through the conserved F or W. A D gene is named only where the DNA matches it firmly. Size is omitted from some rows. Given values are once, few, many or a class for expanded clones.

abundance: NA; v_gene: TRBV7-9; j_gene: TRBJ1-1; d_gene: NA; CDR3nt: TGTGCCAGCAGCTTAACACAGGGACGGGCTGAAGCTTTCTTT; CDR3aa: CASSLTQGRAEAFF
abundance: NA; v_gene: TRBV5-1; j_gene: TRBJ2-6; d_gene: NA; CDR3nt: TGCGCCAGCAGCTCGACAGCGCCCTCTGGGGCCAACGTCCTGACTTTC; CDR3aa: CASSSTAPSGANVLTF
abundance: once; v_gene: TRBV11-2; j_gene: TRBJ2-7; d_gene: TRBD2; CDR3nt: TGTGCCAGCAGCACACCTAGCAAGAGGGAGGGGTGGTCCTACGAGCAGTACTTC; CDR3aa: CASSTPSKREGWSYEQYF
abundance: few; v_gene: TRBV28; j_gene: TRBJ1-5; d_gene: NA; CDR3nt: TGTGCCAGCAGTTTCTCAGGGGATTATCAGCCCCAGCATTTT; CDR3aa: CASSFSGDYQPQHF
abundance: NA; v_gene: TRBV7-9; j_gene: TRBJ1-1; d_gene: NA; CDR3nt: TGTGCCAGCAGCTTAGTCGGGGGGGCCGACATGAACACTGAAGCTTTCTTT; CDR3aa: CASSLVGGADMNTEAFF
abundance: NA; v_gene: TRBV19; j_gene: TRBJ2-1; d_gene: NA; CDR3nt: TGTGCCAGTAGTAACAACAGGGCAAACTCCTACAATGAGCAGTTCTTC; CDR3aa: CASSNNRANSYNEQFF
abundance: NA; v_gene: TRBV13; j_gene: TRBJ1-2; d_gene: TRBD1; CDR3nt: TGTGCCAGCAGCCGTCGGGCAGGGGGCGACTATGGCTACACCTTC; CDR3aa: CASSRRAGGDYGYTF
abundance: NA; v_gene: TRBV6-6; j_gene: TRBJ2-7; d_gene: TRBD2; CDR3nt: TGTGCCAGCAGTACCCAAGCGGGAACCTACGAGCAGTACTTC; CDR3aa: CASSTQAGTYEQYF
abundance: once; v_gene: TRBV28; j_gene: TRBJ1-3; d_gene: NA; CDR3nt: TGTGCCAGCAGTTTCTTCGATCGAGCTGGAAACACCATATATTTT; CDR3aa: CASSFFDRAGNTIYF
abundance: NA; v_gene: TRBV6-4; j_gene: TRBJ1-2; d_gene: TRBD1; CDR3nt: TGTGCCAGCAGGCCGACAGGGGGCTATGGCTACACCTTC; CDR3aa: CASRPTGGYGYTF
abundance: NA; v_gene: TRBV7-5; j_gene: TRBJ1-1; d_gene: NA; CDR3nt: TGTGTCAGAAGCTTGTCCCGGAACACTGAAGCTTTCTTT; CDR3aa: CVRSLSRNTEAFF
abundance: few; v_gene: TRBV5-1; j_gene: TRBJ1-4; d_gene: NA; CDR3nt: TGCGCCAGCACAAGGGGCCCTAATGAAAAACTGTTTTTT; CDR3aa: CASTRGPNEKLFF
abundance: NA; v_gene: TRBV19; j_gene: TRBJ2-5; d_gene: NA; CDR3nt: TGTGCCAGTAGTATCGTTGGGGGCCCCGGGACCCAGTACTTC; CDR3aa: CASSIVGGPGTQYF
abundance: NA; v_gene: TRBV5-1; j_gene: TRBJ2-1; d_gene: NA; CDR3nt: TGCGCCAGCAGCTTAATAGGCGGGTACAATGAGCAGTTCTTC; CDR3aa: CASSLIGGYNEQFF
abundance: NA; v_gene: TRBV5-1; j_gene: TRBJ2-7; d_gene: NA; CDR3nt: TGCGCCAGCAGGTCAGACTCCTATGGGGAGCAGTACTTC; CDR3aa: CASRSDSYGEQYF
abundance: once; v_gene: TRBV5-6; j_gene: TRBJ2-1; d_gene: TRBD2; CDR3nt: TGTGCCAGCAGCTTGGTATCGGGCAGACTAGCGACGAATGAGCAGTTCTTC; CDR3aa: CASSLVSGRLATNEQFF
abundance: few; v_gene: TRBV5-1; j_gene: TRBJ2-3; d_gene: TRBD2; CDR3nt: TGCGCCAGCAGCTCGCTAGCGGGGGGAGGTGCAGATACGCAGTATTTT; CDR3aa: CASSSLAGGGADTQYF
abundance: NA; v_gene: TRBV7-6; j_gene: TRBJ1-1; d_gene: TRBD1; CDR3nt: TGTGCCAGCAGACCCATCAGGACAGGGGGTAGGAGCACTGAAGCTTTCTTT; CDR3aa: CASRPIRTGGRSTEAFF
abundance: NA; v_gene: TRBV18; j_gene: TRBJ2-7; d_gene: TRBD2; CDR3nt: TGTGCCAGCTCCGTTAGCGGGTCAGGGTATGGCTCCTACGAGCAGTACTTC; CDR3aa: CASSVSGSGYGSYEQYF
abundance: few; v_gene: TRBV18; j_gene: TRBJ1-6; d_gene: NA; CDR3nt: TGTGCCACGTCATCGACCCGGGAAAGACTCGATTCACCCCTCCACTTT; CDR3aa: CATSSTRERLDSPLHF
abundance: NA; v_gene: TRBV4-1; j_gene: TRBJ2-6; d_gene: NA; CDR3nt: TGCGCCAGCAGCCAAGAGTGGCAGGGGAGCTCTGGGGCCAACGTCCTGACTTTC; CDR3aa: CASSQEWQGSSGANVLTF
abundance: NA; v_gene: TRBV11-2; j_gene: TRBJ2-7; d_gene: NA; CDR3nt: TGTGCCAGCAGCTTATCCGGGAAAGACTACGAGCAGTACTTC; CDR3aa: CASSLSGKDYEQYF
abundance: NA; v_gene: TRBV3-1/TRBV3-2; j_gene: TRBJ2-2; d_gene: TRBD1; CDR3nt: TGTGCCAGCAGCCAAGCCCGCAGGGGGAGAGGCGCCGGGGAGCTGTTTTTT; CDR3aa: CASSQARRGRGAGELFF
abundance: NA; v_gene: TRBV3-1/TRBV3-2; j_gene: TRBJ2-1; d_gene: TRBD2; CDR3nt: TGTGCCAGCCGACTTAGCGGGAGAGGGAATGAGCAGTTCTTC; CDR3aa: CASRLSGRGNEQFF
abundance: NA; v_gene: TRBV5-6; j_gene: TRBJ2-5; d_gene: TRBD2; CDR3nt: TGTGCCAGCAGCTTGACCCTAGCGGGGGACGAGACCCAGTACTTC; CDR3aa: CASSLTLAGDETQYF
abundance: NA; v_gene: TRBV11-3; j_gene: TRBJ2-1; d_gene: NA; CDR3nt: TGTGCCAGCAGCTTAGCCGCGACTAGCAATGAGCAGTTCTTC; CDR3aa: CASSLAATSNEQFF
abundance: once; v_gene: TRBV6-4; j_gene: TRBJ2-3; d_gene: TRBD1; CDR3nt: TGTGCCAGCAGTTACAGGGGGAGCACAGATACGCAGTATTTT; CDR3aa: CASSYRGSTDTQYF
abundance: few; v_gene: TRBV2; j_gene: TRBJ2-2; d_gene: NA; CDR3nt: TGTGCCAGCAGTGAAGAGGTCGACGGGACCGGGGAGCTGTTTTTT; CDR3aa: CASSEEVDGTGELFF
abundance: NA; v_gene: TRBV25-1; j_gene: TRBJ1-5; d_gene: NA; CDR3nt: TGTGCCAGCAGTGGGCCCAGGGGTCAGCCCCAGCATTTT; CDR3aa: CASSGPRGQPQHF
abundance: NA; v_gene: TRBV4-1; j_gene: TRBJ1-4; d_gene: NA; CDR3nt: TGCGCCAGCTCGACGGGGTCCTCGGGGGAAAAACTGTTTTTT; CDR3aa: CASSTGSSGEKLFF
abundance: NA; v_gene: TRBV7-6; j_gene: TRBJ1-1; d_gene: NA; CDR3nt: TGTGCCAGCAGCTTACAGGGGAGCACTGAAGCTTTCTTT; CDR3aa: CASSLQGSTEAFF
abundance: NA; v_gene: TRBV30; j_gene: TRBJ2-5; d_gene: NA; CDR3nt: TGTGCCTGGAGCCGGGGAAGTCAAGAGACCCAGTACTTC; CDR3aa: CAWSRGSQETQYF
abundance: NA; v_gene: TRBV30; j_gene: TRBJ1-5; d_gene: NA; CDR3nt: TGTGCCTGGAGTGTCCCGGGGAGTAGCAATCAGCCCCAGCATTTT; CDR3aa: CAWSVPGSSNQPQHF
abundance: NA; v_gene: TRBV11-2; j_gene: TRBJ1-2; d_gene: NA; CDR3nt: TGTGCCAGCAGCCGAACGGACAGCCCTATCTATGGCTACACCTTC; CDR3aa: CASSRTDSPIYGYTF
abundance: NA; v_gene: TRBV5-1; j_gene: TRBJ2-1; d_gene: TRBD2; CDR3nt: TGCGCCAGCAAACCCTTCGGGACTAGCGGGAAGGATAATGAGCAGTTCTTC; CDR3aa: CASKPFGTSGKDNEQFF
abundance: NA; v_gene: TRBV15; j_gene: TRBJ1-2; d_gene: TRBD1; CDR3nt: TGTGCCACCAGCACCAGGGACAGTAGGGTAGGAGGCTACACCTTC; CDR3aa: CATSTRDSRVGGYTF
abundance: NA; v_gene: TRBV25-1; j_gene: TRBJ2-2; d_gene: TRBD1; CDR3nt: TGTGCCAGCAGGGGGACAGACCTCCGGGAGCTGTTTTTT; CDR3aa: CASRGTDLRELFF
abundance: NA; v_gene: TRBV5-1; j_gene: TRBJ1-3; d_gene: NA; CDR3nt: TGCGCCAGCAGCTTCGGGAACCTTGGAAACACCATATATTTT; CDR3aa: CASSFGNLGNTIYF
abundance: few; v_gene: TRBV7-9; j_gene: TRBJ2-1; d_gene: TRBD1; CDR3nt: TGTGCCAGCAGCTTACCCGCGACAGGGGGCAATGAGCAGTTCTTC; CDR3aa: CASSLPATGGNEQFF
abundance: NA; v_gene: TRBV27; j_gene: TRBJ2-7; d_gene: TRBD1; CDR3nt: TGTGCCAGCAGTTTATTTGTCAGGGGGCCGAACGAGCAGTACTTC; CDR3aa: CASSLFVRGPNEQYF
abundance: NA; v_gene: TRBV25-1; j_gene: TRBJ2-5; d_gene: TRBD2; CDR3nt: TGTGCCAGCAGTGAGGGGGGGACGTCCCGAGGGACCCAGTACTTC; CDR3aa: CASSEGGTSRGTQYF
abundance: NA; v_gene: TRBV2; j_gene: TRBJ2-1; d_gene: TRBD2; CDR3nt: TGTGCCAGCAGGGCGACTAGCTGGGGCGGGGGTGAGCAGTTCTTC; CDR3aa: CASRATSWGGGEQFF
abundance: NA; v_gene: TRBV6-4; j_gene: TRBJ2-1; d_gene: NA; CDR3nt: TGTGCCAGCAGGGACAACAGGGTATTGCGTGAGCAGTTCTTC; CDR3aa: CASRDNRVLREQFF
abundance: NA; v_gene: TRBV5-1; j_gene: TRBJ2-2; d_gene: TRBD2; CDR3nt: TGCGCCAGCAGCTTAAGTGGGGGACTACCGAACACCGGGGAGCTGTTTTTT; CDR3aa: CASSLSGGLPNTGELFF
abundance: many; v_gene: TRBV5-6; j_gene: TRBJ1-5; d_gene: NA; CDR3nt: TGTGCCAGCAGCTGGGGTGCGGGGAGCAATCAGCCCCAGCATTTT; CDR3aa: CASSWGAGSNQPQHF
abundance: NA; v_gene: TRBV7-9; j_gene: TRBJ2-1; d_gene: TRBD2; CDR3nt: TGTGCCAGCAGCAGGCGGGGGGACAATGAGCAGTTCTTC; CDR3aa: CASSRRGDNEQFF
abundance: NA; v_gene: TRBV6-6; j_gene: TRBJ1-6; d_gene: NA; CDR3nt: TGTGCCAGCAGTTACTTCGGGGTTCGGGATTCACCCCTCCACTTT; CDR3aa: CASSYFGVRDSPLHF
abundance: NA; v_gene: TRBV5-5; j_gene: TRBJ2-2; d_gene: TRBD1; CDR3nt: TGTGCCAGCAGTTGGGGACAGAACCTAGGGATGTCCGGGGAGCTGTTTTTT; CDR3aa: CASSWGQNLGMSGELFF
abundance: NA; v_gene: TRBV6-4; j_gene: TRBJ1-2; d_gene: TRBD1; CDR3nt: TGTGCCAGCAAGAGAGGGACAGGGGGAATGACGGATGGCTACACCTTC; CDR3aa: CASKRGTGGMTDGYTF
abundance: NA; v_gene: TRBV28; j_gene: TRBJ1-5; d_gene: TRBD1; CDR3nt: TGTGCCAGCAGCCGTGACAGGGATAGCAATCAGCCCCAGCATTTT; CDR3aa: CASSRDRDSNQPQHF
abundance: NA; v_gene: TRBV7-9; j_gene: TRBJ1-2; d_gene: NA; CDR3nt: TGTGCCAGCGGGCTGACAAGGGGCCCTTATGGCTACACCTTC; CDR3aa: CASGLTRGPYGYTF
abundance: NA; v_gene: TRBV18; j_gene: TRBJ1-2; d_gene: TRBD1; CDR3nt: TGTGCCAGCTCACTGACAGGGACCTATGGCTACACCTTC; CDR3aa: CASSLTGTYGYTF
abundance: NA; v_gene: TRBV7-9; j_gene: TRBJ2-6; d_gene: NA; CDR3nt: TGTGCCAGCAGCCTACTTCAGCGCTCTGGGGCCAACGTCCTGACTTTC; CDR3aa: CASSLLQRSGANVLTF
abundance: NA; v_gene: TRBV11-1; j_gene: TRBJ2-7; d_gene: NA; CDR3nt: TGTGCCAGCAGCCAACAAACCGAGCAGTACTTC; CDR3aa: CASSQQTEQYF
abundance: NA; v_gene: TRBV10-2; j_gene: TRBJ1-1; d_gene: TRBD1; CDR3nt: TGCGCCAGCAGGGAGGGGGCATACACTGAAGCTTTCTTT; CDR3aa: CASREGAYTEAFF
abundance: NA; v_gene: TRBV7-2; j_gene: TRBJ2-3; d_gene: NA; CDR3nt: TGTGCCAGCAGCCGGGGGGCCTCTAGCACAGATACGCAGTATTTT; CDR3aa: CASSRGASSTDTQYF
abundance: NA; v_gene: TRBV6-1; j_gene: TRBJ1-2; d_gene: TRBD1; CDR3nt: TGTGCCAGCAGTGAAAACACCCGACAGGGGGTGAGAGGCTACACCTTC; CDR3aa: CASSENTRQGVRGYTF
abundance: many; v_gene: TRBV9; j_gene: TRBJ1-2; d_gene: NA; CDR3nt: TGTGCCAGCAGCCCCAGAGGGGGGGAGTATGGCTACACCTTC; CDR3aa: CASSPRGGEYGYTF
abundance: NA; v_gene: TRBV7-6; j_gene: TRBJ2-7; d_gene: NA; CDR3nt: TGTGCCAGCAGCAGACTTCCTCCGGGACTTGACTACGAGCAGTACTTC; CDR3aa: CASSRLPPGLDYEQYF